The clone carrying this TCR beta chain was recorded only once. Antigen: not known. CDR3 size: 18 residues. Germline V gene data show CDR1 as ENHRY and CDR2 as SYGVKD. The V and J ends lost 2 bases and 7 bases, in that order; junction bases with no gene match: 11. The data were obtained in a study of T cells in Graves' hyperthyroidism and ophthalmopathy. The TCR beta CDR3 regions underwent amplification using RNA transcripts as the source. Carried out on the TCR CDR3, a first-round RT-PCR used the HTBI primer set. TCRdb ran MiXCR on the multiplex PCR reads and lists one entry per CDR3 protein. The data show approximately 560,000 distinct CDR3 sequences, about a sixth seen once. Study-wide results and caveats: Through a model of 13 V-J features, ophthalmopathy was separated from stable hyperthyroidism.

The study defined stable Graves' hyperthyroidism as no ophthalmopathy progression within 18 months. Patients having uncontrolled infection, another autoimmune disease, pregnancy or lactation were not included. In making diagnoses, clinical symptoms, serum thyroxine and TRAb, thyroid ultrasound and orbital computed tomography were all used. The sequence derives from a woman between 25 and 40 years old with Graves' hyperthyroidism. Sequencing was done on a sample of blood. The J gene is TRBJ2-1, the V gene TRBV10-3, with 13 bases lining up with TRBD2. The CDR3 bases are TGTGCCATCAGTGAGCCAGGAAGGACTAGCGGGGGAAATAATGAGCAGTTCTTC. Amino acids: CAISEPGRTSGGNNEQFF.